The clone carrying this T cell receptor (beta chain) was counted ten times or more. Its antigen is undetermined. The length of the CDR3 is 16 residues. Unmatched junction bases numbered 8, after V lost 4 bases and J lost 4 bases. CDR1 is MDHEN, CDR2 SYDVKM, per germline. TCRdb re-called the reads through MiXCR, storing one row per CDR3 protein. The sample lists about 300,000 distinct CDR3 sequences, about 9.2% occurring once. The data originate from a study of T cell repertoires in cytomegalovirus infection. On the study more broadly: It can be stated that public TCR beta signatures indicated CMV infection as well as a matching HLA type.

The study, taken as a whole, reports: Summed public TCR beta family frequency identified CMV carriers bearing the relevant HLA. HLA-C-restricted CMV-specific TCR beta clonotypes prevailed in the ex vivo response.

The sample consisted of PBMCs. The receptor's source is a human donor in good health (CMV status not recorded). Some clones in this sample may be carry-over from other donors' samples. The chain is built from TRBV28 and TRBJ2-1; the match to TRBD2 covers 9 bases. CDR3 nucleotide sequence: TGTGCCAGCAGTTCATCAGCGGGGGGCCCTTACAATGAGCAGTTCTTC. This sequence encodes CASSSSAGGPYNEQFF.